Below are 3 T cell receptor beta chains sequenced from a single sample in a study of tumor-infiltrating lymphocytes in primary liver carcinoma. Germline DNA was extracted too, while blood RNA derived from unsorted whole blood. Priming with a constant-region primer yielded TCR beta cDNA from roughly 500 ng total RNA. ARM-PCR, slightly modified, supplied the TCR beta libraries through three nested multiplex PCR rounds. A C-beta reverse primer and TRBV1-TRBV30 forward primers served in each of the first two PCR rounds, at 9 to 11 cycles apiece. TCRdb used MiXCR to reprocess the multiplex PCR reads, holding one entry per CDR3 protein. Of 300,000 to 400,000 distinct CDR3 sequences in the sample, approximately 65% are singletons; the top ten hold under 8.5%. What was sequenced was peripheral blood. These receptors all stem from a man in his forties with primary liver carcinoma and hepatitis B virus infection.

This clonotype was seen a handful of times. The chain uses TRBV7-9 and TRBJ2-1; D not resolved. This CDR3 has 10 amino acids. Per the germline V gene, CDR1 is SEHNR and CDR2 is FQNEAQ (reference sequence). With 9 bases removed from V and 9 bases from J, the gap between germline ends came to 9 bases. CDR3 DNA sequence: TGTGCCAGTGGCGTTCCTGAGCAGTTCTTC. It translates to CASGVPEQFF. Variable domain in full (rest from reference TRBV7-9 and TRBJ2-1): DTGVSQNPRHKITKRGQNVTFRCDPISEHNRLYWYRQTLGQGPEFLTYFQNEAQLEKSRLLSDRFSAERPKGSFSTLEIQRTEQGDSAMYLCASGVPEQFFGPGTRLTVL.

This clonotype was counted between two and nine times. The chain is built from TRBV4-1 and TRBJ2-2; perhaps D is TRBD1 or TRBD2 (5 bases each). The CDR3 runs 17 residues. V was pared by 1 base and J by 2 bases, with 14 bases between. CDR1 is MGHRA and CDR2 is YSYEKL in the germline V gene. The CDR3 DNA sequence: TGCGCCAGCAGCCAAGTCCCAGGGAGAGTCAACACCGGGGAGCTGTTTTTT. It codes for CASSQVPGRVNTGELFF.

A note on this clonotype: This may be a read error: a much more frequent sequence differs by one nucleotide. The J gene is TRBJ1-1, the V gene TRBV6-2 or TRBV6-3; no clear D. CDR1 and CDR2 (germline): MNHEY, SVGEGT. This CDR3 is 19 amino acids long. Deletions cut 2 bases from V and 1 base from J, with 23 bases between. The CDR3 DNA reads as TGTGCCAGCAGTTACCCGCACACACGGCCGGGAGAAGAGAACACTGAAGCTTTCTTT. Its translation: CASSYPHTRPGEENTEAFF.